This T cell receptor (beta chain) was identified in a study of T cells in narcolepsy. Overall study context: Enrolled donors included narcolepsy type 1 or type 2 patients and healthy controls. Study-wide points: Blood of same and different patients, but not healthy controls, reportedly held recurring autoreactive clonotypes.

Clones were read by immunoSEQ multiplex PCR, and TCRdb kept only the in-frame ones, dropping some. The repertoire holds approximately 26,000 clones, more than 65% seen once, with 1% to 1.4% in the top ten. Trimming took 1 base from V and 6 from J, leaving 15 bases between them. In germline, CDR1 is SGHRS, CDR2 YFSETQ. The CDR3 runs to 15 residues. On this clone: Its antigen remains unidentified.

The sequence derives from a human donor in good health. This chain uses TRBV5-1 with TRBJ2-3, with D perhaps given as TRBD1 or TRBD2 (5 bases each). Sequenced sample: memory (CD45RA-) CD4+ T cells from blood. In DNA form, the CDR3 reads TGCGCCAGCAGCTTGCTCGGGACCCCCGAGGATACGCAGTATTTT. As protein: CASSLLGTPEDTQYF.